The clone carrying this T cell receptor beta chain was detected only once. The antigen is unknown. The data derive from a study of shared clonotypes between healthy human individuals. General study results and limits: Expectations were that clonotype sharing among donors would be affected by sequencing depth. Tissue TCR repertoires likely differ from these blood-only repertoires. In the sorted subsets, rarefaction showed sequencing was incomplete despite large depth.

Only in-frame clones appear in the TCRdb table, and some are missing; sequencing was by immunoSEQ multiplex PCR. The data contain 2 million to 2.5 million clones, about 93% of them seen just once; the ten biggest clones take up roughly 1.7%. Germline-derived CDR1 and CDR2 are WNHNN and SYGVQD (reference sequence). CDR3 length: 13 residues. Trimming pared 6 bases from V and 0 bases from J, leaving 9 bases between. CD45RO-negative CD8 cells positively selected for CCR7 made up the naive population, which excluded terminally differentiated effector memory CD45RA+ cells. There were no recent acute infections or vaccinations among the donors, who were healthy HIV-negative adults.

This chain connects TRBV10-1 to TRBJ2-7; maybe TRBD1 (6 bases). The clonotype originates from a man aged 18 to 29 in good health. Some clones in this sample may be carry-over from other donors' samples. The specimen sequenced was naive CD8+ T cells from PBMCs. CDR3 in amino acids: CASRDSFSYEQYF. The CDR3 DNA reads TGCGCCAGCAGGGACAGCTTCTCCTACGAGCAGTACTTC.